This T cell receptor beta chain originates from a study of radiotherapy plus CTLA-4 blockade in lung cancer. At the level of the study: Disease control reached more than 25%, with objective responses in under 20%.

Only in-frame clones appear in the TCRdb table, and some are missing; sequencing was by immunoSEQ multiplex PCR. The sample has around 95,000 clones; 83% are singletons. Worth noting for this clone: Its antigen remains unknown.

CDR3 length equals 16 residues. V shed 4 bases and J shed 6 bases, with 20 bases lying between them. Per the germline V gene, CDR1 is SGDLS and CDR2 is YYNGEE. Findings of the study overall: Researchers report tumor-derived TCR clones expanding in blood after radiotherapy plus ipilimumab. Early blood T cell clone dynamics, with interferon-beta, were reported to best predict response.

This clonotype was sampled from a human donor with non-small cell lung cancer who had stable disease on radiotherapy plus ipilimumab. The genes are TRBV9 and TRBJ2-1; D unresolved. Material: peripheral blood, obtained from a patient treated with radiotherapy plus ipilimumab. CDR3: CASSFLDTQRANEQFF. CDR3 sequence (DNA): TGTGCCAGCAGCTTCCTAGACACTCAAAGGGCCAATGAGCAGTTCTTC.